This is a list of T cell receptor beta chains from one sample in a study of blood T cell repertoires in COVID-19. TCRdb's copy holds only in-frame clones and misses some; the assay was immunoSEQ multiplex PCR. Seen here are approximately 500,000 clones, about 88% observed once, and the top ten hold approximately 0.9%. Sequenced material: peripheral blood. The receptors were sampled from a young man with COVID-19, enrolled during active disease. CDR3s include the opening cysteine and the closing phenylalanine or tryptophan. A D gene is named only where the DNA matches it firmly. The size field is filled for only some rows; it gives once, few, many or a size class.

size | D | J | V | DNA | CDR3
. | . | TRBJ2-6 | TRBV5-4 | TGTGCCAGCAGCGGCTTCTTGGGCGGGCTCAGCTCTGGGGCCAACGTCCTGACTTTC | CASSGFLGGLSSGANVLTF
. | TRBD2 | TRBJ2-2 | TRBV14 | TGTGCCAGCAGCCCCAACGAACTGCTAGCGGCCACCGGGGAGCTGTTTTTT | CASSPNELLAATGELFF
. | . | TRBJ2-3 | TRBV7-2 | TGTGCCAGCAGCGCGACTGACTATTTGGCGCAGTATTTT | CASSATDYLAQYF
. | . | TRBJ1-4 | TRBV6-5 | TGTGCCAGCAGGCCAACACAGGGCGGTAGTGAAAAACTGTTTTTT | CASRPTQGGSEKLFF
. | . | TRBJ2-5 | TRBV6-5 | TGTGCCAGCAACAGATTTTGGGACACTGAAGAGACCCAGTACTTC | CASNRFWDTEETQYF
. | . | TRBJ2-1 | TRBV2 | TGTGCCACCCGGCAGGGCCTTGACAATGAGCAGTTCTTC | CATRQGLDNEQFF
many | TRBD1 | TRBJ1-2 | TRBV7-8 | TGTGCCAGCAGCTTGGCAGGGGGATTTTCTAACTATGGCTACACCTTC | CASSLAGGFSNYGYTF
. | . | TRBJ2-1 | TRBV5-3 | TGTGCCAGAAGCTGGTCCCGCCCAGGGTGGAGTGAGCAGTTCTTC | CARSWSRPGWSEQFF
. | . | TRBJ1-2 | TRBV7-9 | TGTGCCAGCAGCCATATGACGGGGTATGGCTACACCTTC | CASSHMTGYGYTF
. | . | TRBJ2-1 | TRBV5-1 | TGCGCCAGCAGCTTGACTGCGACTAGGGATTACAATGAGCAGTTCTTC | CASSLTATRDYNEQFF
. | . | TRBJ2-3 | TRBV6-9 | TGTGCCAGACAAAGGGGCCGCACAGATACGCAGTATTTT | CARQRGRTDTQYF
. | TRBD2 | TRBJ2-5 | TRBV5-1 | TGCGCCAGCAGCTTGGCGGCGGGAGGTTTGGAGACCCAGTACTTC | CASSLAAGGLETQYF
once | . | TRBJ2-3 | TRBV27 | TGTGCCAGCAGTTTGGCCCTTCCGGACGGTCTAGACAGATACGCAGTATTT | CASSLALPDGLDRYAVF
. | . | TRBJ2-3 | TRBV5-1 | . | CASSLVAGGTGTPFF
. | . | TRBJ2-1 | TRBV10-3 | TGTGCCATCAGTGACTCTGGGGGGGGGCGAGGTGAGCAGTTCTTC | CAISDSGGGRGEQFF
. | TRBD1 | TRBJ2-7 | TRBV10-3 | TGTGCCATCAAACGGGACAGTACCTCCGAGCAGTACTTC | CAIKRDSTSEQYF
. | . | TRBJ1-5 | TRBV21-1 | TGTGCCAGCAGCCCACCCGCCCCCCCACGAGGGGGCAGGCAGCCCCAGCATTTT | CASSPPAPPRGGRQPQHF
. | TRBD1 | TRBJ1-6 | TRBV7-8 | TGTGCCAGCAGCTTATATCCCGCCGGGACAGGCAATTCACCCCTCCACTTT | CASSLYPAGTGNSPLHF
. | TRBD2 | TRBJ2-1 | TRBV7-3 | TGTGCCAGCAGCTTAACTAGCGGGAATTCCCCGGGTGTCAATGAGCAGTTCTTC | CASSLTSGNSPGVNEQFF
. | . | TRBJ2-1 | TRBV14 | TGTGCCAGCAGCCAGAGGAGGGGGCGGGTCGGGAGTGAGCAGTTCTTC | CASSQRRGRVGSEQFF
. | TRBD2 | TRBJ2-1 | TRBV19 | TGTGCCAGTAGGGAGACTAGCGGGAACTACAATGAGCAGTTCTTC | CASRETSGNYNEQFF
. | TRBD2 | TRBJ2-2 | TRBV4-1 | TGCGCCAGCAGCCCAGACGGGACTAGATCCGGGGAGCTGTTTTTT | CASSPDGTRSGELFF
few | . | TRBJ2-2 | TRBV5-1 | TGCGCCAGCAGCTTGGGTAGCGGACCAAACACCGGGGAGCTGTTTTTT | CASSLGSGPNTGELFF
few | TRBD2 | TRBJ2-1 | TRBV6-5 | TGTGCCAGCAGCGCACTGGCGGGAGGAAAAAATGAGCAGTTCTTC | CASSALAGGKNEQFF
. | . | TRBJ2-5 | TRBV28 | TGTGCCAGCAGTTTAATTGACTCAAAAGAGACCCAGTACTTC | CASSLIDSKETQYF
. | TRBD1 | TRBJ1-1 | TRBV30 | TGTGCCTGGAGTGTAGCGACAGGGGGTTTAGGTGAAGCTTTCTTT | CAWSVATGGLGEAFF
. | . | TRBJ2-1 | TRBV20-1 | TGCAGTGCTAGTAGGGAGGAGCAGTTCTTC | CSASREEQFF
. | . | TRBJ2-7 | TRBV3-1/TRBV3-2 | TGTGCCAGCAGCCAAGAACCCCGATCACACTACGAGCAGTACTTC | CASSQEPRSHYEQYF
. | . | TRBJ2-7 | TRBV4-1 | TGCGCCAGCAGCCGCGTGTTGGGGGCTCGGAACGAGCAGTACTTC | CASSRVLGARNEQYF
. | . | TRBJ2-3 | TRBV5-3 | TGTGCCAGAAGCTTGGTTGCGGATTACACAGATACGCAGTATTTT | CARSLVADYTDTQYF
once | TRBD1 | TRBJ2-7 | TRBV5-1 | TGCGCCAGCAGCTTGGCCGGGACAGGGGTCGAGCAGTACTTC | CASSLAGTGVEQYF
few | . | TRBJ1-5 | TRBV2 | TGTGCCAGCAGTGAAGCGTCCAGGAGCAATCAGCCCCAGCATTTT | CASSEASRSNQPQHF
. | . | TRBJ1-5 | TRBV15 | TGTGCCACCAGCAGAGTTTCGGGATATCAGCCCCAGCATTTT | CATSRVSGYQPQHF
. | TRBD1 | TRBJ2-1 | TRBV5-6 | TGTGCCAGCAGTTCACCGGACAGGGCTAGCTCCTACAATGAGCAGTTCTTC | CASSSPDRASSYNEQFF
. | . | TRBJ2-3 | TRBV2 | TGTGCCAGCAGTGAACCGGGAACTTCCGACACAGATACGCAGTATTTT | CASSEPGTSDTDTQYF
once | . | TRBJ2-7 | TRBV29-1 | TGCAGCGTTGAACAGGGTGGCGAGCAGTACTTC | CSVEQGGEQYF
. | TRBD2 | TRBJ2-1 | TRBV5-8 | TGTGCCAGCAGCCTGGGACTAGCGCTTTACAATGAGCAGTTCTTC | CASSLGLALYNEQFF